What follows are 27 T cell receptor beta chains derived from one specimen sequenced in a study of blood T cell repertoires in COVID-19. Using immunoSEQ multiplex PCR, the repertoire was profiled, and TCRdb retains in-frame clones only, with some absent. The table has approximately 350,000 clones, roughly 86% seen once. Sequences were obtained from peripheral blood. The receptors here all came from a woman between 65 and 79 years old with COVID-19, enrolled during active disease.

CDR3 sequence: CAISDNRYPPLHF. The CDR3 DNA is TGTGCCATCAGTGATAACAGGTATCCACCCCTCCACTTT. The V and J genes are TRBV10-3 and TRBJ1-6; a weak D match, TRBD1 (5 bases). Trimming removed 3 bases from V and 11 bases from J, with 11 bases in between. This CDR3 has 13 residues. Germline loops: CDR1 ENHRY, CDR2 SYGVKD.

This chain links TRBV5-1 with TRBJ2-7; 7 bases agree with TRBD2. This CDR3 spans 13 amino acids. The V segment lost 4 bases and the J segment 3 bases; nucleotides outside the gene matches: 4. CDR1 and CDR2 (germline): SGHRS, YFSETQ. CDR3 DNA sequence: TGCGCCAGCAGCCCGGGAGGACTCTACGAGCAGTACTTC. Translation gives CASSPGGLYEQYF.

The CDR3 loop is CASSRQTGPSTEAFF. The CDR3 nucleotides are TGTGCCAGCAGCCGACAGACAGGTCCCAGCACTGAAGCTTTCTTT. The V gene is TRBV11-2, the J gene TRBJ1-1; a possible D gene is TRBD1 (6 bases). This CDR3 has 15 amino acids. V was cut by 5 bases and J by 4 bases, with 17 bases left in between. Germline values: CDR1 SGHAT, CDR2 FQNNGV.

The CDR3 protein is CASSLSGGRNEQFF. The CDR3 nucleotides are TGTGCCAGCAGCTTATCCGGGGGACGCAATGAGCAGTTCTTC. The chain employs TRBV7-2 and TRBJ2-1; TRBD2 is a possible D gene (6 bases). The CDR3 extends over 14 amino acids. Germline CDR1 reads SGHTA; CDR2 reads FQGNSA. Trimming took off 2 bases at V and 6 bases at J, with 11 bases between the two ends.

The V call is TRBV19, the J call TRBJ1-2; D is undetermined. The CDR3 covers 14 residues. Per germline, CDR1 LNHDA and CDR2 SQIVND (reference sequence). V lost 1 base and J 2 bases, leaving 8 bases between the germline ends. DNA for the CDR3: TGTGCCAGTAGTATAGGGTACACAAACTATGGCTACACCTTC. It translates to CASSIGYTNYGYTF.

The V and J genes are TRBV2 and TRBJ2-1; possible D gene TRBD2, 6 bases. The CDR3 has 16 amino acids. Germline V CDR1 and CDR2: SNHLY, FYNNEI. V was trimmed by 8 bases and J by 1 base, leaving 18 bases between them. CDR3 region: CASDGPSGFSYNEQFF. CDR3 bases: TGTGCCAGCGACGGACCCAGCGGGTTTTCCTACAATGAGCAGTTCTTC.

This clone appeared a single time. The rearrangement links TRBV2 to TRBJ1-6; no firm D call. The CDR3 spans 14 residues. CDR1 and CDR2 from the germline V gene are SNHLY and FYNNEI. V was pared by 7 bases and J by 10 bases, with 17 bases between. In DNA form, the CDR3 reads TGTGCCAGCACTCCTTCGGAGGGTAGGTCACCCCTCCACTTT. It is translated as CASTPSEGRSPLHF.

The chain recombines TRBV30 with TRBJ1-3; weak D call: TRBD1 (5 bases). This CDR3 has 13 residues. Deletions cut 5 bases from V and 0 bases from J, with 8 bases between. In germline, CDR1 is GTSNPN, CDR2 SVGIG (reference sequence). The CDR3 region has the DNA TGTGCCTGGGGGGCCAACTCTGGAAACACCATATATTTT. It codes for CAWGANSGNTIYF.

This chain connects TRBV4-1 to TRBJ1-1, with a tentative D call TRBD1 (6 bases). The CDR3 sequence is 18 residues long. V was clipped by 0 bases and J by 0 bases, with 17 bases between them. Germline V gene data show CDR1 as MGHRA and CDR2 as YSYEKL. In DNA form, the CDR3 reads TGCGCCAGCAGCCAAGACGAAAGTAGGGGGACCATGAACACTGAAGCTTTCTTT. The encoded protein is CASSQDESRGTMNTEAFF.

The CDR3 bases are TGTGCCAGCGCCCAAAACAGGGGCAAAGGCTACACCTTC. Translating it yields CASAQNRGKGYTF. The V call is TRBV25-1, the J call TRBJ1-2, with 7 positions matching TRBD1. Germline V CDR1 and CDR2: MGHDK, SYGVNS. The junction had 11 bases not matched to a gene; V was cut back by 8 bases and J by 8 bases. The CDR3 has 13 amino acids.

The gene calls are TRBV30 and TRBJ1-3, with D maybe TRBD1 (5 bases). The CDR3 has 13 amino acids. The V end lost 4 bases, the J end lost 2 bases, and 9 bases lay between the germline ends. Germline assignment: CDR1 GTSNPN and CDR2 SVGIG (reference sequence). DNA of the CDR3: TGTGCCTGGACCCAGGGCGCTGGAAACACCATATATTTT. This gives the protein CAWTQGAGNTIYF.

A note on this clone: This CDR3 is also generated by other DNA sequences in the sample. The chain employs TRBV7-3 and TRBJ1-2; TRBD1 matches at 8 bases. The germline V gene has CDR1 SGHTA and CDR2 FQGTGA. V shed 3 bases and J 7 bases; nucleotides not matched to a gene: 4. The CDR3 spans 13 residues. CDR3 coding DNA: TGTGCCAGCAGCTTTGACAGGGGTGGTGGCTACACCTTC. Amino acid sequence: CASSFDRGGGYTF.

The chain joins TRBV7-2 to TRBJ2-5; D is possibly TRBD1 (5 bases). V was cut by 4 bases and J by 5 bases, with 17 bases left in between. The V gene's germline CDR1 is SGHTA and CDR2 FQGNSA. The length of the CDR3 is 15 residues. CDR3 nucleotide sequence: TGTGCCAGCAGCTCCCAGGGTAGGATCTGGGAGACCCAGTACTTC. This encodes CASSSQGRIWETQYF.

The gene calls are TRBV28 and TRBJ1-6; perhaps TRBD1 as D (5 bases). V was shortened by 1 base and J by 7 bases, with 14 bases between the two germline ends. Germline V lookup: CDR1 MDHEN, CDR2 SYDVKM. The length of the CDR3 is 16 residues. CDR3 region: CASSLSGGTSNSPLHF. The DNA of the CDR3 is TGTGCCAGCAGTTTATCCGGGGGGACCTCCAATTCACCCCTCCACTTT.

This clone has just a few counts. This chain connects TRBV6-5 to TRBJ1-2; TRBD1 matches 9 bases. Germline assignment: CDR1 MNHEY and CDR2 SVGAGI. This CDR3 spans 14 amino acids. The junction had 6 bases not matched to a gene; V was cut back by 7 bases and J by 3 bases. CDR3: CASTRDREDYGYTF. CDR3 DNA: TGTGCCAGCACCCGGGACAGGGAAGACTATGGCTACACCTTC.

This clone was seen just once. CDR3 sequence (DNA): TGTGCCAGCAGCCGCAGTAGGGGGTCCGGGAATGAGCAGTTCTTC. Translated, it gives CASSRSRGSGNEQFF. The chain couples TRBV9 to TRBJ2-1; possible D gene TRBD1, 6 bases. The CDR3 spans 15 residues. Trimming removed 4 bases from V and 7 bases from J, with 18 bases in between. In germline, CDR1 is SGDLS, CDR2 YYNGEE.

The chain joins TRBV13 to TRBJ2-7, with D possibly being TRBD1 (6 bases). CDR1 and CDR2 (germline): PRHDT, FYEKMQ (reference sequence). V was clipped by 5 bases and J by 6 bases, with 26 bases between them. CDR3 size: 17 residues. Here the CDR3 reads CASSQTTGQTKVREQYF. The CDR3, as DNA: TGTGCCAGCAGCCAAACGACGGGACAAACAAAGGTACGCGAGCAGTACTTC.

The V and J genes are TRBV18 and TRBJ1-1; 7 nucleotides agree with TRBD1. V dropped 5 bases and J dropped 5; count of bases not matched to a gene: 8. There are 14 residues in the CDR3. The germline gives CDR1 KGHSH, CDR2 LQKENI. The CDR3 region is CASSTASGGTEAFF. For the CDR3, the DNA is TGTGCCAGCTCAACAGCGTCAGGGGGGACTGAAGCTTTCTTT. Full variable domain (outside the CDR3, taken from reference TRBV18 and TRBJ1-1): NAGVMQNPRHLVRRRGQEARLRCSPMKGHSHVYWYRQLPEEGLKFMVYLQKENIIDESGMPKERFSAEFPKEGPSILRIQQVVRGDSAAYFCASSTASGGTEAFFGQGTRLTVV.

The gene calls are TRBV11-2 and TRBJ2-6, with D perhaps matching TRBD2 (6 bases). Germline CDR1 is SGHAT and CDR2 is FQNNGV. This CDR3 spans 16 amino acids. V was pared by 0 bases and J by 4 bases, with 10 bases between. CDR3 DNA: TGTGCCAGCAGCTTAGAGGCGGGGAAGGGGGCCAACGTCCTGACTTTC. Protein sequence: CASSLEAGKGANVLTF.

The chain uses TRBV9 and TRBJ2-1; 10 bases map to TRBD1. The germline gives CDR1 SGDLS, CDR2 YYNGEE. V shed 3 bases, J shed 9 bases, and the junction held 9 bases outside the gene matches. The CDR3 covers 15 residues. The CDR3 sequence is CASSESGTGVFEQFF. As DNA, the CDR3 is TGTGCCAGCAGCGAGTCCGGGACAGGGGTTTTTGAGCAGTTCTTC.

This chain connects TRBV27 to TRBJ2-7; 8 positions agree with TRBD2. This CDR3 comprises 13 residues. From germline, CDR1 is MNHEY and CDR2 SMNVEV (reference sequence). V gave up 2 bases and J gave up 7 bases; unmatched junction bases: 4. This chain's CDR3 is CASSLRASGEQYF. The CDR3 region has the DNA TGTGCCAGCAGTTTAAGGGCTAGCGGGGAGCAGTACTTC.

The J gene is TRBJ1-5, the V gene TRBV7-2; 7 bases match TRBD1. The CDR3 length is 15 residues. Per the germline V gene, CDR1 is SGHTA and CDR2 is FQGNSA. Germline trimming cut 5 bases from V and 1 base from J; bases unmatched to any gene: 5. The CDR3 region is CASSPRQGSNQPQHF. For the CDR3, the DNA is TGTGCCAGCAGCCCCCGACAGGGAAGCAATCAGCCCCAGCATTTT. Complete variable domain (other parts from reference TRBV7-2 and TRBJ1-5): GAGVSQSPSNKVTEKGKDVELRCDPISGHTALYWYRQSLGQGLEFLIYFQGNSAPDKSGLPSDRFSAERTGGSVSTLTIQRTQQEDSAVYLCASSPRQGSNQPQHFGDGTRLSIL.

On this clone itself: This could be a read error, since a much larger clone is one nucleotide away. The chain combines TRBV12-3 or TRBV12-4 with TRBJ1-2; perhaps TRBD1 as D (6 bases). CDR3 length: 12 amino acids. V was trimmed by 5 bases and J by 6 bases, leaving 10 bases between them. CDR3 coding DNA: TGTGCCAGCAGTGCGACAGGTGATGGCTACACCTTC. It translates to CASSATGDGYTF.

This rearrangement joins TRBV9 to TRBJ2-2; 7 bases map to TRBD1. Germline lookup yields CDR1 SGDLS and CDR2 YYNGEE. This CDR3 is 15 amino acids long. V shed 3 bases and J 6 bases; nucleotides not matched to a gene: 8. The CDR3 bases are TGTGCCAGCAGCGGACAGGGTAGTAGGGCCGGGGAGCTGTTTTTT. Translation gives CASSGQGSRAGELFF.

The CDR3 DNA reads as TGCGCCAGCAGCTTGGGGGCAGGCTCCGGAAACACCATATATTTT. It encodes CASSLGAGSGNTIYF. This rearrangement joins TRBV5-1 to TRBJ1-3, with D hard to call. This CDR3 spans 15 amino acids. The ends were cut back, 0 bases at V and 4 bases at J, with 11 bases in the middle. The V gene's germline CDR1 is SGHRS and CDR2 YFSETQ.

The CDR3 region is CATSDSSGTGKAYGYTF. Written as DNA, the CDR3 is TGTGCCACCAGTGATTCCTCCGGGACAGGGAAGGCCTATGGCTACACCTTC. The V call is TRBV24-1, the J call TRBJ1-2; 9 nucleotides align to TRBD1. Germline loops: CDR1 KGHDR, CDR2 SFDVKD. The CDR3 sequence is 17 residues long. With V trimmed by 2 bases and J by 4 bases, 10 bases remained unmatched.

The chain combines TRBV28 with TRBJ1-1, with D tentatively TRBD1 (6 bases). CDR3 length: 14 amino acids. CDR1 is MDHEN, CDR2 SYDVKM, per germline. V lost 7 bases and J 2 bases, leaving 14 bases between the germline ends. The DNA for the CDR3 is TGTGCCAGCACCCCTGGGGGCATCAACACTGAAGCTTTCTTT. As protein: CASTPGGINTEAFF.